A single sample gave rise to the 7 T cell receptor beta chains below, sequenced in a study of T-cell reconstitution after alpha-beta-depleted transplantation in children. Unique molecular identifiers were incorporated into the prepared TCRbeta library. TCRdb re-called the PCR reads through MiXCR, storing one row per CDR3 protein. The repertoire has approximately 630,000 distinct CDR3 sequences, around 13% of them found once; the top ten carry 0.79%. The starting material was PBMCs, obtained before TCRalphabeta/CD19-depleted stem cell transplant. These receptors all stem from a girl aged 2 to 9 with congenital amegakaryocytic thrombocytopenia, due to receive a stem cell transplant.

V gene TRBV5-1 combines with J gene TRBJ2-7; no clear D gene. The germline V gene encodes CDR1 SGHRS and CDR2 YFSETQ. There are 12 residues in the CDR3. Trimming cost V 0 bases and J 7 bases, with 8 bases left between them. CDR3 amino acids: CASSLAPEEQYF. CDR3 DNA: TGCGCCAGCAGCTTGGCTCCGGAGGAGCAGTACTTC.

This sequence joins TRBV11-2 and TRBJ2-5; 11 bases map to TRBD2. J gave up 2 bases and V 0 bases, and 11 bases lay outside the gene matches. The germline CDR1 and CDR2 sequences are SGHAT and FQNNGV. This CDR3 region has 19 residues. CDR3 loop: CASSLDQTSGRPRQETQYF. The DNA of the CDR3 is TGTGCCAGCAGCTTAGATCAAACTAGCGGGAGACCCCGGCAAGAGACCCAGTACTTC.

This clonotype was seen many times. J is TRBJ2-3 and V is TRBV10-3; D is possibly TRBD2 (5 bases). Germline CDR1 and CDR2: ENHRY and SYGVKD. V was shortened by 9 bases and J by 4 bases, with 11 bases between the two germline ends. The CDR3 is 12 amino acids. The CDR3 sequence is CAIGPEADTQYF. The CDR3 region has the DNA TGTGCCATAGGTCCGGAGGCAGATACGCAGTATTTT.

The table lists this clonotype with many counts. J is TRBJ2-5 and V is TRBV20-1, with 10 bases identical to TRBD2. The CDR3 contains 13 residues. Looked up from germline, CDR1 is DFQATT and CDR2 is SNEGSKA (reference sequence). J was trimmed by 4 bases and V by 6 bases; bases with no gene match: 5. As DNA, the CDR3 is TGCAGTGCCTTCACTAGCGGGACAGAGACCCAGTACTTC. Its protein product is CSAFTSGTETQYF.

Turning to this clonotype: The junction does not match germline at one end; this may be a read error. The J gene is TRBJ2-1, the V gene TRBV20-1; no clear D gene. This CDR3 spans 13 amino acids. CDR1 and CDR2 from the germline V gene are DFQATT and SNEGSKA (reference sequence). In nucleotides, the CDR3 is TGCAGTGCTATAGGGCGCTCCTACAATGAGCAGCTCTTC. Its protein is CSAIGRSYNEQLF.

This clonotype was counted between two and nine times. The V call is TRBV12-3 or TRBV12-4, the J call TRBJ1-2; no reliable D call. Trimming took 2 bases from V and 0 from J, leaving 4 bases between them. The length of the CDR3 is 13 residues. CDR3 amino acids: CASSLQANYGYTF. CDR3 DNA sequence: TGTGCCAGCAGTTTACAAGCTAACTATGGCTACACCTTC.

CDR3 loop: CSARGAHPNEAFF. DNA of the CDR3: TGCAGTGCTAGAGGGGCGCATCCCAACGAAGCTTTCTTT. The chain carries TRBV20-1 and TRBJ1-1; no clear D gene. This CDR3 contains 13 residues. The V and J ends lost 1 base and 8 bases respectively, with 14 bases between them. CDR1 is DFQATT, CDR2 SNEGSKA, per germline (reference sequence).